This T cell receptor (beta chain) was found in a study of T cells after posttransplantation cyclophosphamide. Germline V gene data show CDR1 as LNHDA and CDR2 as SQIVND (reference sequence). With 10 bases clipped from V and 4 bases from J, the junction kept 6 bases outside the gene matches. The CDR3 sequence is 13 residues long. Profiled with immunoSEQ multiplex PCR; TCRdb holds only in-frame clones, not every one. Among 10,000 to 13,000 clones listed, 85% to 95% were seen once. Sequenced input: naive CD8+ T cells sorted from PBMCs. The receptor was isolated from a man in his thirties or forties in good health and a related stem cell transplant donor. The chain couples TRBV19 to TRBJ2-2, with 7 bases lining up with TRBD1. The CDR3 is CATWAGGTGELFF. In DNA, the CDR3 is TGTGCCACCTGGGCAGGGGGCACCGGGGAGCTGTTTTTT. The variable domain in full, with the rest retrieved from reference TRBV19 and TRBJ2-2, is DGGITQSPKYLFRKEGQNVTLSCEQNLNHDAMYWYRQDPGQGLRLIYYSQIVNDFQKGDIAEGYSVSREKKESFPLTVTSAQKNPTAFYLCATWAGGTGELFFGEGSRLTVL.